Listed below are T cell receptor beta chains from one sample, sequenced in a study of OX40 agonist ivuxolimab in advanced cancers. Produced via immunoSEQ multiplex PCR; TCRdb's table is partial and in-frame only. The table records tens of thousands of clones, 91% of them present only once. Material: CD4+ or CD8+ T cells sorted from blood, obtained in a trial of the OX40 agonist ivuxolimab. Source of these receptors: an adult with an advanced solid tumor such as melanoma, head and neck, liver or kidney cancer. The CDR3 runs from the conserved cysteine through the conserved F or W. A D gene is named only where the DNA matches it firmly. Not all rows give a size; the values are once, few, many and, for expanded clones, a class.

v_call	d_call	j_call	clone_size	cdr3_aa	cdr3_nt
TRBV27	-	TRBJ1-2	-	CASSLGGQFSNYGYTF	TGTGCCAGCAGCCTAGGGGGGCAGTTCTCTAACTATGGCTACACCTTC
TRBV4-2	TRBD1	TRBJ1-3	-	CASSHRTGGDTIYF	TGTGCCAGCAGCCACCGGACAGGGGGAGACACCATATATTTT
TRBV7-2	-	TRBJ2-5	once	CASSQDGNQETQYF	TGTGCCAGCAGCCAGGACGGAAACCAAGAGACCCAGTACTTC
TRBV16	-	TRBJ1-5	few	CASSQGIQGGQPQHF	TGTGCCAGCAGCCAAGGTATCCAGGGTGGACAGCCCCAGCATTTT
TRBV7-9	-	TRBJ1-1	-	CASSLVGDTEAFF	TGTGCCAGCAGCTTAGTGGGAGACACTGAAGCTTTCTTT
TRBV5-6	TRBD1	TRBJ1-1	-	CASSLTGVNTEAFF	TGTGCCAGCAGCCTCACAGGGGTGAACACTGAAGCTTTCTTT
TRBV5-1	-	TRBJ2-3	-	CASSLDRASTDTQYF	TGCGCCAGCAGCTTGGACAGGGCTAGCACAGATACGCAGTATTTT
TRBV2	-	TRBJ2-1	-	CASPSAPARTATNEQFF	TGTGCCAGCCCATCCGCTCCGGCGCGGACGGCGACCAATGAGCAGTTCTTC
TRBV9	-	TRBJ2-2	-	CASSRWDTNTGELFF	TGTGCCAGCAGTCGGTGGGACACTAACACCGGGGAGCTGTTTTTT
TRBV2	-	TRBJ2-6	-	CASRLDGATPVSSGANVLTF	TGTGCCAGCCGATTGGATGGGGCCACTCCTGTCAGCTCTGGGGCCAACGTCCTGACTTTC
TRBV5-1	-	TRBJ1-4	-	CASSLRGRADEKLFF	TGCGCCAGCAGCTTGCGGGGCAGGGCCGATGAAAAACTGTTTTTT
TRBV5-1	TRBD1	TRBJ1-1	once	CASSSYLGQGNTEAFF	TGCGCCAGCAGCTCCTATTTGGGACAGGGGAACACTGAAGCTTTCTTT
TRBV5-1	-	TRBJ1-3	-	CASSVGGTGLSGNTIYF	TGCGCCAGCAGCGTGGGTGGAACAGGCCTCTCTGGAAACACCATATATTTT
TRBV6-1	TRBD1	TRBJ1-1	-	CASSEIWGQTLEAFF	TGTGCCAGCAGTGAAATTTGGGGACAGACCCTAGAAGCTTTCTTT
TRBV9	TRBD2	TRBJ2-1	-	CASSVGLADYNEQFF	TGTGCCAGCAGCGTAGGGCTAGCGGACTACAATGAGCAGTTCTTC
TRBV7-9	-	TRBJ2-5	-	CASSPTGPGTQYF	TGTGCCAGCAGCCCGACTGGACCCGGGACCCAGTACTTC
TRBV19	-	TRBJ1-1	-	CASSEQGPNTEAFF	TGTGCCAGTAGTGAACAGGGACCGAACACTGAAGCTTTCTTT
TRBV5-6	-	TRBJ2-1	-	CASSPRQLGGNEQFF	TGTGCCAGCAGCCCAAGGCAGCTGGGAGGCAATGAGCAGTTCTTC
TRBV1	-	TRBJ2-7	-	CTSSSSDHEQYF	TGCACCAGCAGCTCTAGCGATCACGAGCAGTACTTC
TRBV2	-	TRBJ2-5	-	CASSTQGRETQYF	TGTGCCAGCAGCACACAGGGTCGCGAGACCCAGTACTTC
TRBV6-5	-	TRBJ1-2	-	CASSYSKGGTDGYTF	TGTGCCAGCAGTTACTCGAAGGGGGGGACGGATGGCTACACCTTC
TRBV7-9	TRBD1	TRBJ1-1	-	CASSTVGTGFANTEAFF	TGTGCCAGCAGCACAGTGGGGACAGGGTTTGCGAACACTGAAGCTTTCTTT
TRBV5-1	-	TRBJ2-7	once	CASSVQGHEQYF	TGCGCCAGCAGCGTACAGGGCCACGAGCAGTACTTC